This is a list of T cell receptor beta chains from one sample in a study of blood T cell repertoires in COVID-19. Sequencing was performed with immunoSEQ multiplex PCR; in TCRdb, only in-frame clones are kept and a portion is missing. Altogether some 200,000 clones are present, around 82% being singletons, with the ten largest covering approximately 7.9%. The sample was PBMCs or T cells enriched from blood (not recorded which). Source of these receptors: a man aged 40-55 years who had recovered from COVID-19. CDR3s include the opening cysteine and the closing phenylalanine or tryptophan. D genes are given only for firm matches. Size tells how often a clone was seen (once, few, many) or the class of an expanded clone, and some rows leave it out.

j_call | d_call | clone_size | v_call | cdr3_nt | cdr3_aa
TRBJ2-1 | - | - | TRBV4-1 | TGCGCCAGCAGCCACAAGAGTTTATACGAGCAGTTCTTC | CASSHKSLYEQFF
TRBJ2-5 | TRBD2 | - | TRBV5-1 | TGCGCCAGCAGCCCGGGACTAGCGGGGGGCTATGAGGAGACCCAGTACTTC | CASSPGLAGGYEETQYF
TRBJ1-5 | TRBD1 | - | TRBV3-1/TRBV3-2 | TGTGCCAGCAGCCACACTGGACAGGCTCTCAATCAGCCCCAGCATTTT | CASSHTGQALNQPQHF
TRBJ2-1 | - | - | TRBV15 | TGTGCCACCAGCAGAGATCGAAGAGCGGCGGCGAGCTCCTACAATGAGCAGTTCTTC | CATSRDRRAAASSYNEQFF
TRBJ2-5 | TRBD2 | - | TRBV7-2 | TGTGCCAGCAGCTTTCCGGGACTAGCGGGGGGGGAGACCCAGTACTTC | CASSFPGLAGGETQYF
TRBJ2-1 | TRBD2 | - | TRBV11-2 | TGTGCCAGCAGCTACCAGCGGGGGGGCCAGAATGAGCAGTTCTTC | CASSYQRGGQNEQFF
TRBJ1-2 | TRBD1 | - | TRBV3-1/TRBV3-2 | TGTGCCAGCAGCCAGATGGACAGGGCGTCATGGGGCTACACCTTC | CASSQMDRASWGYTF
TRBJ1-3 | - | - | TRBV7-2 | TGTGCCAGCAGCCTGGGAGGGATGGACTCTGGAAACACCATATATTTT | CASSLGGMDSGNTIYF
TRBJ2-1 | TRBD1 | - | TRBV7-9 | TGTGCCAGCAGCTTTCCTAACCGGGACAGGGGAGCCTACAATGAGCAGTTCTTC | CASSFPNRDRGAYNEQFF
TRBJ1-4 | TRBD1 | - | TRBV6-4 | TGTGCCAGCAGTAGGACAGGGGCAACTAATGAAAAACTGTTTTTT | CASSRTGATNEKLFF
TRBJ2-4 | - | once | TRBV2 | TGTGCCAGCAGCCCCCGGTGGGACAAGAAAAACATTCAGTACTTC | CASSPRWDKKNIQYF
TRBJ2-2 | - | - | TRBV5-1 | TGCGCCAGCAGCCCATTGAGAACAGGGCGTACCGGGGAGCTGTTTTTT | CASSPLRTGRTGELFF
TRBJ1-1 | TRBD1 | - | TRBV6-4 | TGTGCCAGCAGTGAAGGGACAGGAATGAACACTGAAGCTTTCTTT | CASSEGTGMNTEAFF
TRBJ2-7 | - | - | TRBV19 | TGTGCCAGTAGTAGTCCAGGGGCTGCCTACGAGCAGTACTTC | CASSSPGAAYEQYF
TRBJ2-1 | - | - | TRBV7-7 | TGTGCTAGCAGCCCCGACACCAGCTCCTACAATGAGCAGTTCTTC | CASSPDTSSYNEQFF
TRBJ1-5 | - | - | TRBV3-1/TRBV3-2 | TGTGCCAGCAGCCAAGGAGGGAAGCAGCCCCAGCATTTT | CASSQGGKQPQHF
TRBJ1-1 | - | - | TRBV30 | TGTGCCTGGAGGGTGGAGATCTTTCGGAGAATGAACACTGAAGCTTTCTTT | CAWRVEIFRRMNTEAFF
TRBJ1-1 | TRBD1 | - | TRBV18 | TGTGCCAGCTCACCAGTTCAGACAGGGGGCCCCACTGAAGCTTTCTTT | CASSPVQTGGPTEAFF
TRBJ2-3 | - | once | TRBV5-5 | TGTGCCAGCAGCTTGTCTAGCCCCACAGATACGCAGTATTTT | CASSLSSPTDTQYF
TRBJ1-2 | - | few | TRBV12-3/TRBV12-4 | TGTGCCAGCAGTGCCCAGGGCTATGGCTACACCTTC | CASSAQGYGYTF
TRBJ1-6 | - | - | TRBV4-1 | TGCGCCAGCAGCCAATCACCGGGACAACACGGTTCACCCCTCCACTTT | CASSQSPGQHGSPLHF
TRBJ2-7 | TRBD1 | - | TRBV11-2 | TGTGCCAGCAGCTTAGGCCGGGACAGGGGGCTGTACGAGCAGTACTTC | CASSLGRDRGLYEQYF
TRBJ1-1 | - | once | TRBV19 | TGTGCCAGTAACCCCGGGATGAACACTGAAGCTTTCTTT | CASNPGMNTEAFF
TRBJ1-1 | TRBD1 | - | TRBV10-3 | TGTGCCATCAGGGGACAGTTGGGGAACACTGAAGCTTTCTTT | CAIRGQLGNTEAFF
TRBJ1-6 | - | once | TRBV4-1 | TGCGCCAGCAGCCAAGAACCGCTGAGCTCCTATAATTCACCCCTCCACTTT | CASSQEPLSSYNSPLHF
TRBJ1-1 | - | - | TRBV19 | TGTGCCAGTATACAACTAGTGGGCCGAGGGAGCACTGAAGCTTTCTTT | CASIQLVGRGSTEAFF
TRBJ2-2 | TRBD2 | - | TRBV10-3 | TGTGCCAGTACCGGGACTAGCGAAGCCGGGGAGCTGTTTTTT | CASTGTSEAGELFF
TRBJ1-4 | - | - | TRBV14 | TGTGCCAGCAGCCAACCGGGACAAGCAACTAATGAAAAACTGTTTTTT | CASSQPGQATNEKLFF
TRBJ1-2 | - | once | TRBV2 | TGTGCCAGCAGTGACGGTTGGGGTTCGGGGGGCTACACCTTC | CASSDGWGSGGYTF
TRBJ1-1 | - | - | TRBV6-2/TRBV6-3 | TGTGCCAGCAGCCAAGACGGGGAGTTGACTGAAGCTTTCTTT | CASSQDGELTEAFF
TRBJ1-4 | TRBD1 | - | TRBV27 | TGTGCCAGCAGTTTCCGAGACAGGGTAGGGGAAAAACTGTTTTTT | CASSFRDRVGEKLFF
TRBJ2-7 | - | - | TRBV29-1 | TGCAGCGTGCAGGGGCCCTTCCCCTCCTACGAGCAGTACTTC | CSVQGPFPSYEQYF